This note documents a single T cell receptor beta chain sequence. The data derive from a study of blood T cell repertoires in COVID-19. Study overall: T cells, B-cell-depleted T cells, or PBMCs provided the cDNA or gDNA that served as material.

Seattle enrolled patients during active infection and tracked them longitudinally. Per the authors' pipeline: By means of reference gene primer amplification, nucleated cell counts were estimated. Clones were read by immunoSEQ multiplex PCR, and TCRdb kept only the in-frame ones, dropping some. V, J and clone size are taken as reported in that table, and D and trimming were inferred from the DNA itself. Here the sample spans around 400,000 clones, around 87% being singletons. Germline assignment: CDR1 SGHNT and CDR2 YYREEE (reference sequence). CDR3 length: 16 residues. After removal of 4 bases from V and 0 bases from J, the junction contained 9 bases not matched to a gene.

The material sequenced was peripheral blood. The chain has TRBV5-4 and TRBJ2-7; 8 bases align to TRBD1. The origin of this receptor is a woman aged 60 to 75 with COVID-19, enrolled during active disease. The CDR3 DNA follows: TGTGCCAGCAGCCCCGGGGGACAGGACGGCTCCTACGAGCAGTACTTC. This codes for CASSPGGQDGSYEQYF.